This TCR beta chain was identified during a study of T cell responses to AZD1222 COVID-19 vaccine. Sequencing was performed with immunoSEQ multiplex PCR; in TCRdb, only in-frame clones are kept and a portion is missing. Here the sample spans 95,000 to 100,000 clones, 87% being singletons. The CDR3 totals 15 residues. V shed 3 bases and J 2 bases; nucleotides not matched to a gene: 5. Germline V CDR1 and CDR2: SGHRS, YFSETQ. The source material was peripheral blood, sampled on day 0 of AZD1222 vaccination. The chain couples TRBV5-1 to TRBJ1-3; TRBD1 matches at 7 bases. The clonotype originates from an adult in good health. The CDR3 DNA reads as TGCGCCAGCAGCTCCAGGGGGGTCACTGGAAACACCATATATTTT. Protein sequence: CASSSRGVTGNTIYF.